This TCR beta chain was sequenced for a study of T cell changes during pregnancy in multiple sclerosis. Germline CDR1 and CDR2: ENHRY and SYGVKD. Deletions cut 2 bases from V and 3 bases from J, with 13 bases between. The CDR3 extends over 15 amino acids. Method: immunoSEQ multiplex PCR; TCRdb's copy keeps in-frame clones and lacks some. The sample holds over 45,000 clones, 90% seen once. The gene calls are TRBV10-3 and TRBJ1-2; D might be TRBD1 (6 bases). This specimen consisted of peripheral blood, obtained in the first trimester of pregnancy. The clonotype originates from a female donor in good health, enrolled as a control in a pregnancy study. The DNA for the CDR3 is TGTGCCATCAGTGAGAGACAGGTCTCAGACTATGGCTACACCTTC. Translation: CAISERQVSDYGYTF.